The sequence of this TCR beta chain was determined in a study of spatial heterogeneity in lung cancer (dated by TCRdb to the late 2010s). Regarding the complete study: Beta-chain transcripts were consistently detected in greater numbers than alpha-chain transcripts, which likely reflects a higher abundance of beta-chain transcripts. A strong correlation was found between TCR transcript counts in tumor regions and a T cell transcriptional module score from matched bulk RNA-seq. In the raw uncorrected reads, each unique combination of TCR and UMI appeared more than ten times on average. TCR alpha and beta repertoires were quantitatively compared across multiple tumor regions, matched nontumor lung and blood in non-small cell lung cancer. TCR repertoire features were related to nonsynonymous mutation counts determined by whole-exome sequencing of tumor tissue. Both alpha and beta chains were TCR-sequenced in samples taken at surgery, namely 220 tumor regions, 62 to 65 matched nontumor lung samples and 56 PBMC samples. What the authors observed across the whole study: Counts of ubiquitous and regional expanded TCRs correlated with counts of ubiquitous and regional nonsynonymous mutations, respectively. Confirming at a functional level the hypothesis that regional TCRs recognize regional mutations was considered to require additional single-cell paired TCR alpha and beta sequencing. TCR-seq was estimated to cover only roughly 7% of tumor T cells for alpha chains and 13% for beta chains. A correlation was observed between the number of expanded intratumoral alpha and beta TCRs and the tumor nonsynonymous mutation count.

The germline V gene encodes CDR1 MNHNY and CDR2 SVGAGI (reference sequence). Trimming costs V 6 bases and J 1 base, and their ends lie 13 bases apart. The CDR3 has 15 amino acids, counting the end cysteine and phenylalanine. This entry keeps only the CDR3 DNA: 45 bases, framed from base 1. The time point label here, explained by the study, means: sample taken at primary tumor resection. Donors were some 78 patients with early-stage, untreated non-small cell lung cancer from the lung TRACERx cohort. TCR sequencing used whole RNA extracted from tumor and nontumor lung tissue, or from cryopreserved PBMC samples, without cell sorting. Only patients for whom sufficient RNA was available from at least two tumor regions were selected for TCR sequencing. Tumor and adjacent nontumor lung specimens were reviewed by a lung pathologist before selection. Libraries were constructed by 5' RACE. Sequencing used a NextSeq 500. The TCR library protocol attached a unique molecular identifier to each TCR cDNA molecule to allow correction of PCR and sequencing errors. The authors processed their data as follows. TCR identification, UMI-based error correction and CDR3 extraction were performed with Decombinator tools. TCRs above a frequency of 2 per 1,000, corresponding to the top 1% of the tumor frequency distribution, were defined as expanded. Expanded tumor TCRs statistically deemed absent (corrected P<0.05) from at least one tumor region were classed as regional, and all other expanded tumor TCRs were classed as ubiquitous. Each repertoire was subsampled 100 times to 5,000 TCRs, after which Renyi diversity was computed with the R vegan package. CDR3 similarity networks were constructed using string-kernel similarity of amino acid triplets, with links drawn between CDR3s whose pairwise similarity was above 0.82. The public sequencing data were trimmed at Q25 with fastp and processed into clonotypes with MiXCR by TCRdb, which kept only in-frame beta chains. Merged by CDR3 protein, the rows form single entries marked with the most common genes and DNA. None of the V and J calls come from the authors' own analysis; TCRdb made them. Here the sample has 9,900 or so distinct CDR3 sequences; about 12% occur a single time. About 10% of the sample comes from the top ten.

The table lists this clonotype with many counts. This receptor's antigen is unknown. No clone much larger than this one lies a single base away; base qualities are absent. A library prepared for alpha chains yielded this beta chain as an off-target read; its size is of little meaning. The material sequenced was lung tumor tissue, taken at surgery. The sequence is built from TRBV6-6 and TRBJ1-5, with no reliable assignment of the D segment. This TCR derives from a male donor with early-stage non-small cell lung cancer. The CDR3 region: CASRRLEGSNQPQHF. At the DNA level, the sequence is TGTGCCAGCAGGAGACTCGAAGGAAGCAATCAGCCCCAGCATTTT.